This T cell receptor beta chain was captured in a study of molecular identifiers for immune sequencing clone quantification. Via MiXCR, TCRdb re-called the PCR reads, giving one row per CDR3 protein. The table includes approximately 630,000 distinct CDR3 sequences, about 25% detected once. This clonotype was detected a few times. CDR1 and CDR2 from the germline V gene are PRHDT and FYEKMQ (reference sequence). The CDR3 extends over 17 amino acids. Trimming at V came to 5 bases and at J to 4 bases, leaving 13 bases not matched to a gene. J is TRBJ1-3 and V is TRBV13; TRBD1 matches at 8 bases. This sequence originates from a human donor in good health. Some libraries in this study had Jurkat cell RNA spiked in. Material: naive CD8+ T cells from blood, with Jurkat cell RNA spiked in. The subset: FACS-sorted CD8+CD4-CCR7+CD45RA+ naive T cells. In nucleotides, the CDR3 is TGTGCCAGCAGCCCCCCGGACAGGGATGCCTCCGGAAACACCATATATTTT. Protein product: CASSPPDRDASGNTIYF.